This T cell receptor (beta chain) originates from a study of PD-L1 blockade in urothelial cancer. This CDR3 contains 15 residues. Germline V gene sequence: CDR1 GTSNPN, CDR2 SVGIG (reference sequence). With V trimmed by 0 bases and J by 5 bases, 7 bases remained unmatched. Here immunoSEQ multiplex PCR was the method, and the copy in TCRdb shows in-frame clones only, minus some. The table shows approximately 24,000 clones, with 80% to 90% occurring only once. Sequencing used PBMCs, obtained around atezolizumab (anti-PD-L1) treatment. This sequence originates from a man aged 55 to 70 with urothelial cancer. The rearrangement uses TRBV30 and TRBJ2-1; 7 nucleotides line up with TRBD2. The CDR3 reads CAWSVVGLGNNEQFF. The DNA for the CDR3 is TGTGCCTGGAGTGTGGTTGGACTAGGAAACAATGAGCAGTTCTTC.